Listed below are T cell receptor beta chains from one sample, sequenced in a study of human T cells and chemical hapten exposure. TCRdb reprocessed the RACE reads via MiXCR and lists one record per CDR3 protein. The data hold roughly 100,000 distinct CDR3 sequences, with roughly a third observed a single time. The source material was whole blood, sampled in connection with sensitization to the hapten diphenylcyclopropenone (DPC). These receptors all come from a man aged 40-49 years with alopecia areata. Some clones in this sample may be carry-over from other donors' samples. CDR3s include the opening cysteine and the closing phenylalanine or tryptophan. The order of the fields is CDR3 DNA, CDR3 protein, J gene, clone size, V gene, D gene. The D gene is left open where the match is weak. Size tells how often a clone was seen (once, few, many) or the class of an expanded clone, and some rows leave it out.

CDR3nt: TGTGCCAGCAGCTTGGCCGGACTAGCGGGGGCATCTCCTTACAATGAGCAGTTCTTC; CDR3aa: CASSLAGLAGASPYNEQFF; j_gene: TRBJ2-1; abundance: few; v_gene: TRBV5-8; d_gene: TRBD2
CDR3nt: TGTGCCAGCTCACCTGACAGGGGGTATCAGCCCCAGCATTTT; CDR3aa: CASSPDRGYQPQHF; j_gene: TRBJ1-5; abundance: NA; v_gene: TRBV18; d_gene: TRBD1
CDR3nt: TGCAGTGCTCCCAGGTTAGCAGGAGCTTTCTTT; CDR3aa: CSAPRLAGAFF; j_gene: TRBJ1-1; abundance: NA; v_gene: TRBV20-1; d_gene: NA
CDR3nt: TGCGCCAGCAGCTTGGTGGCGGGAGGAAGGACAGATACGCAGTATTTT; CDR3aa: CASSLVAGGRTDTQYF; j_gene: TRBJ2-3; abundance: NA; v_gene: TRBV5-1; d_gene: TRBD2
CDR3nt: TGTGCCAGCAGTTTGTCGCAGGGCAGGGCAGATACGCAGTATTTT; CDR3aa: CASSLSQGRADTQYF; j_gene: TRBJ2-3; abundance: NA; v_gene: TRBV27; d_gene: NA
CDR3nt: TGCAGTGCTTCAGGGCCTCAATGGGCCAACGTCCTGACTTTC; CDR3aa: CSASGPQWANVLTF; j_gene: TRBJ2-6; abundance: NA; v_gene: TRBV20-1; d_gene: NA
CDR3nt: TGTGCCAGCAGCGTCTTTGGAGGGTACGAGCAGTACTTC; CDR3aa: CASSVFGGYEQYF; j_gene: TRBJ2-7; abundance: NA; v_gene: TRBV9; d_gene: NA
CDR3nt: TGTGCCAGCAGTGAATTGTTCAGGTTCCAAGAGACCCAGTACTTC; CDR3aa: CASSELFRFQETQYF; j_gene: TRBJ2-5; abundance: few; v_gene: TRBV2; d_gene: NA
CDR3nt: TGTGCCAGCAGCTCTAAGGCGGGAGAGAGCACAGATACGCAGTATTTT; CDR3aa: CASSSKAGESTDTQYF; j_gene: TRBJ2-3; abundance: NA; v_gene: TRBV7-6; d_gene: TRBD2
CDR3nt: TGCAGCGTTGTCGTTGGACTAGCGGGAGTATTTGATTCCGGCCAAGAGACCCAGTACTTC; CDR3aa: CSVVVGLAGVFDSGQETQYF; j_gene: TRBJ2-5; abundance: NA; v_gene: TRBV29-1; d_gene: TRBD2
CDR3nt: TGTGCCATCAACCTTGGGACAGGGGTCGACACCGGGGAGCTGTTTTTT; CDR3aa: CAINLGTGVDTGELFF; j_gene: TRBJ2-2; abundance: few; v_gene: TRBV10-3; d_gene: TRBD1
CDR3nt: TGTGCCAGCAGTCCCGGGGGGCGTTATAATTCACCCCTCCACTTT; CDR3aa: CASSPGGRYNSPLHF; j_gene: TRBJ1-6; abundance: few; v_gene: TRBV27; d_gene: NA
CDR3nt: TGTGCCAGCAGGCCTAGCGGGTCGTACAATGAGCAGTTCTTC; CDR3aa: CASRPSGSYNEQFF; j_gene: TRBJ2-1; abundance: few; v_gene: TRBV6-5; d_gene: TRBD2
CDR3nt: TGTGCCACCAGCGATTACGACCTAAGGTTTAGCAATCAGCCCCAGCATTTT; CDR3aa: CATSDYDLRFSNQPQHF; j_gene: TRBJ1-5; abundance: NA; v_gene: TRBV15; d_gene: NA
CDR3nt: TGTGCCAGCAGCTCCGGACTAGAAGTATACAATGAGCAGTTCTTC; CDR3aa: CASSSGLEVYNEQFF; j_gene: TRBJ2-1; abundance: NA; v_gene: TRBV5-5; d_gene: TRBD2
CDR3nt: TGTGCCAGCAGAGTTAGCGGGAGTAATGAGCAGTACTTC; CDR3aa: CASRVSGSNEQYF; j_gene: TRBJ2-7; abundance: NA; v_gene: TRBV6-2/TRBV6-3; d_gene: TRBD2
CDR3nt: TGTGCCAGCAGTCCGGACGGATTCTATGGCTACACCTTC; CDR3aa: CASSPDGFYGYTF; j_gene: TRBJ1-2; abundance: NA; v_gene: TRBV6-6; d_gene: NA
CDR3nt: TGTGCCAGCAGTTATGGGCGGCCCGGGGAGCTGTTTTTT; CDR3aa: CASSYGRPGELFF; j_gene: TRBJ2-2; abundance: NA; v_gene: TRBV6-2/TRBV6-3; d_gene: NA
CDR3nt: TGTGCCAGCAGCTTATATTGGGGGAGGCCCCAAGAGACCCAGTACTTC; CDR3aa: CASSLYWGRPQETQYF; j_gene: TRBJ2-5; abundance: NA; v_gene: TRBV13; d_gene: NA
CDR3nt: TGTGCCAGCAGTTCACCGGGACTAGCGATCTACAATGAGCAGTTCTTC; CDR3aa: CASSSPGLAIYNEQFF; j_gene: TRBJ2-1; abundance: few; v_gene: TRBV6-2/TRBV6-3; d_gene: TRBD2
CDR3nt: TGTGCCAGCAGCTTAGGCACGTTCGGTCCAGAGACCCAGTACTTC; CDR3aa: CASSLGTFGPETQYF; j_gene: TRBJ2-5; abundance: NA; v_gene: TRBV7-2; d_gene: NA
CDR3nt: TGTGCCAGCTCCCATGGGAAGAACACTGAAGCTTTCTTT; CDR3aa: CASSHGKNTEAFF; j_gene: TRBJ1-1; abundance: few; v_gene: TRBV18; d_gene: NA
CDR3nt: TGCAGCGTGAAGACGGTACTTCAAGAGACCCAGTACTTC; CDR3aa: CSVKTVLQETQYF; j_gene: TRBJ2-5; abundance: NA; v_gene: TRBV29-1; d_gene: NA
CDR3nt: TGTGCCAGCACTCTGGACGGATCTGGAAACACCATATATTTT; CDR3aa: CASTLDGSGNTIYF; j_gene: TRBJ1-3; abundance: NA; v_gene: TRBV9; d_gene: NA
CDR3nt: TGTGCCAGCAGTGTCCGGACTCTACTAGCCAAAAACATTCAGTACTTC; CDR3aa: CASSVRTLLAKNIQYF; j_gene: TRBJ2-4; abundance: NA; v_gene: TRBV12-3/TRBV12-4; d_gene: NA
CDR3nt: TGCGCCAGCAGCTTGGAAGCGGCGGTAGGGACAGATACGCAGTATTTT; CDR3aa: CASSLEAAVGTDTQYF; j_gene: TRBJ2-3; abundance: NA; v_gene: TRBV5-1; d_gene: NA
CDR3nt: TGTGCCAGCGGGCACAGGGGGCGGACTGAAGCTTTCTTT; CDR3aa: CASGHRGRTEAFF; j_gene: TRBJ1-1; abundance: NA; v_gene: TRBV6-2/TRBV6-3; d_gene: TRBD1
CDR3nt: TGCAGCGCCAAAGGACAGGGGGACTCACCCCTCCACTTT; CDR3aa: CSAKGQGDSPLHF; j_gene: TRBJ1-6; abundance: few; v_gene: TRBV29-1; d_gene: TRBD1
CDR3nt: TGTGCCACCACTACACAGGGTTACAATGAGCAGTTCTTC; CDR3aa: CATTTQGYNEQFF; j_gene: TRBJ2-1; abundance: NA; v_gene: TRBV10-3; d_gene: NA
CDR3nt: TGTGCCAGCAGCCAAGGTTCTAGCGGGAGCTCCTACAATGAGCAGTTCTTC; CDR3aa: CASSQGSSGSSYNEQFF; j_gene: TRBJ2-1; abundance: few; v_gene: TRBV4-2; d_gene: TRBD2
CDR3nt: TGCAGTGCTAGGGGGGGACTAGCGGGAGGTAGGACAGATACGCAGTATTTT; CDR3aa: CSARGGLAGGRTDTQYF; j_gene: TRBJ2-3; abundance: NA; v_gene: TRBV20-1; d_gene: TRBD2
CDR3nt: TGTGCCAGCAGTGACGGTGTGCAGTCCAATCAGCCCCAGCATTTT; CDR3aa: CASSDGVQSNQPQHF; j_gene: TRBJ1-5; abundance: NA; v_gene: TRBV2; d_gene: NA
CDR3nt: TGTGCCATCCTCGGGTTGGTGGGGCGGAGGACTGAAGCTTTCTTT; CDR3aa: CAILGLVGRRTEAFF; j_gene: TRBJ1-1; abundance: few; v_gene: TRBV12-3/TRBV12-4; d_gene: NA
CDR3nt: TGTGCCAGCAGCCCACCGGGTGCCATCATTTCCACCGGGGAGCTGTTTTTT; CDR3aa: CASSPPGAIISTGELFF; j_gene: TRBJ2-2; abundance: NA; v_gene: TRBV14; d_gene: NA
CDR3nt: TGTGCCAGCAGTCGACAGGGACAAGAGACCCAGTACTTC; CDR3aa: CASSRQGQETQYF; j_gene: TRBJ2-5; abundance: NA; v_gene: TRBV3-1; d_gene: TRBD1
CDR3nt: TGCAGTGCTAGAGACGGGGAGAGACGCAATGAGCAGTTCTTC; CDR3aa: CSARDGERRNEQFF; j_gene: TRBJ2-1; abundance: NA; v_gene: TRBV20-1; d_gene: NA
CDR3nt: TGCAGCGTTGGCCCCCCGGACTTCTCCTACAATGAGCAGTTCTTC; CDR3aa: CSVGPPDFSYNEQFF; j_gene: TRBJ2-1; abundance: few; v_gene: TRBV29-1; d_gene: NA
CDR3nt: TGTGCCATCAGGCCGGGGATAGCGGCTAGCACAGATACGCAGTATTTT; CDR3aa: CAIRPGIAASTDTQYF; j_gene: TRBJ2-3; abundance: NA; v_gene: TRBV10-3; d_gene: NA
CDR3nt: TGTGCCAGCAGTTACACTAGGACAGGGACCTATGGCTACACCTTC; CDR3aa: CASSYTRTGTYGYTF; j_gene: TRBJ1-2; abundance: few; v_gene: TRBV6-2/TRBV6-3; d_gene: TRBD1
CDR3nt: TGTGCCAGCAGCCAAGATGACAGAATAGTGGATACGCAGTATTTT; CDR3aa: CASSQDDRIVDTQYF; j_gene: TRBJ2-3; abundance: NA; v_gene: TRBV3-1; d_gene: NA
CDR3nt: TGTGCCAGCAGTTTCTTCGGGACAGGGCTACAGCCCCAGCATTTT; CDR3aa: CASSFFGTGLQPQHF; j_gene: TRBJ1-5; abundance: NA; v_gene: TRBV28; d_gene: TRBD1
CDR3nt: TGTGCCACCAGTGGGCCCATGAGCGGGAGACACCCAGATACGCAGTATTTT; CDR3aa: CATSGPMSGRHPDTQYF; j_gene: TRBJ2-3; abundance: NA; v_gene: TRBV24-1; d_gene: TRBD2
CDR3nt: TGTGCCAGCAGTCCGGGACAGGCTAATTCACCCCTCCACTTT; CDR3aa: CASSPGQANSPLHF; j_gene: TRBJ1-6; abundance: NA; v_gene: TRBV12-3/TRBV12-4; d_gene: TRBD1
CDR3nt: TGTGCCAGCAGTCCCGTAAGACAGTCTACTAGGGCCAACGTCCTGACTTTC; CDR3aa: CASSPVRQSTRANVLTF; j_gene: TRBJ2-6; abundance: few; v_gene: TRBV27; d_gene: NA
CDR3nt: TGCAGTGCTAGGGCGCCGGGCGTACAAGCTTTCTTT; CDR3aa: CSARAPGVQAFF; j_gene: TRBJ1-1; abundance: NA; v_gene: TRBV20-1; d_gene: NA
CDR3nt: TGTGCCAGCAGTCCGACTAGCGGGAGTTGGTACGAGCAGTACTTC; CDR3aa: CASSPTSGSWYEQYF; j_gene: TRBJ2-7; abundance: NA; v_gene: TRBV12-3/TRBV12-4; d_gene: TRBD2
CDR3nt: TGTGCCAGCAGTTTAAGACAGGGTGACGAAGCTTTCTTT; CDR3aa: CASSLRQGDEAFF; j_gene: TRBJ1-1; abundance: NA; v_gene: TRBV12-3/TRBV12-4; d_gene: TRBD1
CDR3nt: TGTGCCAGCAGCGTAGAGGTCAGGGCAAGGGCTTTCTTT; CDR3aa: CASSVEVRARAFF; j_gene: TRBJ1-1; abundance: many; v_gene: TRBV7-6; d_gene: NA
CDR3nt: TGTGCCAGCTCCAGGATTTCGACCGGGGAGCTGTTTTTT; CDR3aa: CASSRISTGELFF; j_gene: TRBJ2-2; abundance: once; v_gene: TRBV27; d_gene: NA
CDR3nt: TGTGCCAGCAACAATCAGCCCCAGCATTTT; CDR3aa: CASNNQPQHF; j_gene: TRBJ1-5; abundance: many; v_gene: TRBV6-2/TRBV6-3; d_gene: NA
CDR3nt: TGTGCCAGCAGTTACTGGGCAGGTTCTAGCACAGATACGCAGTATTTT; CDR3aa: CASSYWAGSSTDTQYF; j_gene: TRBJ2-3; abundance: NA; v_gene: TRBV6-2/TRBV6-3; d_gene: NA
CDR3nt: TGCAGTGCCACCCAAGACAGGCGGAAAAACATTCAGTACTTC; CDR3aa: CSATQDRRKNIQYF; j_gene: TRBJ2-4; abundance: NA; v_gene: TRBV20-1; d_gene: NA